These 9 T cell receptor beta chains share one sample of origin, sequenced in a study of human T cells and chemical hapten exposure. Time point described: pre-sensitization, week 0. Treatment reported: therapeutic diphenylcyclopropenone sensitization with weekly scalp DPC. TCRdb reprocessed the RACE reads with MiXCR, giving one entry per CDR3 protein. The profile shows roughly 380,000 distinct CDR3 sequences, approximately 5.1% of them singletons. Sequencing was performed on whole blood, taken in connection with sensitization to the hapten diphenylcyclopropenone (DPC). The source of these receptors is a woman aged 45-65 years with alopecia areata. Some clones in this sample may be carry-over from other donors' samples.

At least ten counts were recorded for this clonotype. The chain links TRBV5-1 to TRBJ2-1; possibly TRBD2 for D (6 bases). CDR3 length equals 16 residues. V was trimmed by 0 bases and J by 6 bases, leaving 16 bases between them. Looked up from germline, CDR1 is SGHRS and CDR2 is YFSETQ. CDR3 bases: TGCGCCAGCAGCTTGGTGGTGACTAGATTTATCAATGAGCAGTTCTTC. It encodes CASSLVVTRFINEQFF. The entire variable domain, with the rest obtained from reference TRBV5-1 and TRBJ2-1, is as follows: KAGVTQTPRYLIKTRGQQVTLSCSPISGHRSVSWYQQTPGQGLQFLFEYFSETQRNKGNFPGRFSGRQFSNSRSEMNVSTLELGDSALYLCASSLVVTRFINEQFFGPGTRLTVL.

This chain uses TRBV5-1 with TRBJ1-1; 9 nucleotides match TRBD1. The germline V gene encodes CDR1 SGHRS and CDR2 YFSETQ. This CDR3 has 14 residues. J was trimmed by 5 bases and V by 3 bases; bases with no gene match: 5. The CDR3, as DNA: TGCGCCAGCAGCTGGGGGACAGGGAAGACTGAAGCTTTCTTT. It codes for CASSWGTGKTEAFF.

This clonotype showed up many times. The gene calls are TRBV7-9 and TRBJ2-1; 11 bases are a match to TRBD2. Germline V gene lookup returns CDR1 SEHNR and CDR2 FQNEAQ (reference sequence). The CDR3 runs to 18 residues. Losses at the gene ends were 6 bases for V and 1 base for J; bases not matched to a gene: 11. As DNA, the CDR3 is TGTGCCAGCAGAGAACTAGCGGGAGAAATGGGGTCCTACAATGAGCAGTTCTTC. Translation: CASRELAGEMGSYNEQFF. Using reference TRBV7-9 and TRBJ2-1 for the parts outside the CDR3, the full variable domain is DTGVSQNPRHKITKRGQNVTFRCDPISEHNRLYWYRQTLGQGPEFLTYFQNEAQLEKSRLLSDRFSAERPKGSFSTLEIQRTEQGDSAMYLCASRELAGEMGSYNEQFFGPGTRLTVL.

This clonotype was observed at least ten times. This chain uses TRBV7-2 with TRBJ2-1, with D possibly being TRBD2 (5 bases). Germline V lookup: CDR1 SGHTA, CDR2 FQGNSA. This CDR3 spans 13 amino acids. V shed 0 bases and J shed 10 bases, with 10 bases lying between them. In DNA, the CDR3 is TGTGCCAGCAGCTTAGCAGGGTCGGGGGAGCAGTTCTTC. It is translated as CASSLAGSGEQFF.

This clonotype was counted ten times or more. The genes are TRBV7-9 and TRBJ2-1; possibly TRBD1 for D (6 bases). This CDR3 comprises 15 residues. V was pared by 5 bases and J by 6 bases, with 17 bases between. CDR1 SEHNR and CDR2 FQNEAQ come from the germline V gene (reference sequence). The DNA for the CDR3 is TGTGCCAGCAGCCTCCCACAGGGAATCGCCAATGAGCAGTTCTTC. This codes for CASSLPQGIANEQFF.

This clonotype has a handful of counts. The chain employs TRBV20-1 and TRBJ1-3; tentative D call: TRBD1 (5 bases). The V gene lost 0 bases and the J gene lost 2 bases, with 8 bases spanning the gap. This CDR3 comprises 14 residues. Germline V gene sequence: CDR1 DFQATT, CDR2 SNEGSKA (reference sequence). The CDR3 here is CSARDSGPGNTIYF. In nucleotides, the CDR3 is TGCAGTGCTAGAGACTCGGGGCCTGGAAACACCATATATTTT.

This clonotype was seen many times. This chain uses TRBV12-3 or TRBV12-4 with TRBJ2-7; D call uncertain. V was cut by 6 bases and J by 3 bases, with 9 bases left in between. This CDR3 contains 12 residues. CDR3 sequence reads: CASSPASYEQYF. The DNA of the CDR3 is TGTGCCAGCAGCCCTGCCAGCTACGAGCAGTACTTC.

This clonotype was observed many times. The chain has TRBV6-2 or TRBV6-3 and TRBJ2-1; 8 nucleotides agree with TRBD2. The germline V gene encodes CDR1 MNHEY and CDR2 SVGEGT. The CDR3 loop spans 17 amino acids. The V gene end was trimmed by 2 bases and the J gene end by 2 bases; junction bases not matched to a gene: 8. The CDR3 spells CASSYLPGGSPYNEQFF. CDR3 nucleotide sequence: TGTGCCAGCAGTTACCTCCCGGGGGGGAGCCCCTACAATGAGCAGTTCTTC.

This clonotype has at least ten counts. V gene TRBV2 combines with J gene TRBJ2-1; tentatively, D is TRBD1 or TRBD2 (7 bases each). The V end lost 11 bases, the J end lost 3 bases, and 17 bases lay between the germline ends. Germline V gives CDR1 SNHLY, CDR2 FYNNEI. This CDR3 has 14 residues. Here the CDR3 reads CAGLGGDSYNEQFF. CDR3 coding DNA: TGTGCCGGGCTTGGGGGGGACAGCTACAATGAGCAGTTCTTC.